This T cell receptor beta chain was captured by sequencing in a study of blood T cells in healthy people across ages. Study-level findings and limits: Both higher diversity and more naive CD4+ cells marked long-lived donors when set against aged donors. TCR beta diversity was tightly associated with the proportion of naive T cells.

Using a J-beta primer mix together with a sample-barcoded 5' primer, a second PCR was run for about 6 to 11 cycles. In TCRdb, the 5' RACE reads were re-called with MiXCR into one record per CDR3 protein. The sample lists around 1.5 million distinct CDR3 sequences, roughly 30% occurring once. This clonotype has more than one count but fewer than ten. The target antigen is unknown. The CDR3 loop spans 14 amino acids. Germline loops: CDR1 DFQATT, CDR2 SNEGSKA (reference sequence). Trimming pared 2 bases from V and 6 bases from J, leaving 16 bases between. The sequence derives from a woman aged 30 to 39 in good health. Sequencing input: blood. V is TRBV20-1 and J is TRBJ1-1, with a tentative D call TRBD1 (6 bases). For the CDR3, the DNA is TGCAGTGCTAGACCGCCGCAGGGGTACGCTGAAGCTTTCTTT. It is translated as CSARPPQGYAEAFF.